The clone carrying this T cell receptor beta chain was observed a handful of times. What it binds is unknown. The source of the sample is a study of Ad26.COV2.S vaccination and SARS-CoV-2 variants. As for the study in general: The trial was COV1001 and the donor's arm was Ad26.COV2.S. The study, taken as a whole, reports: The TCR breadth and depth analyses may have produced an underestimate of total T cell responses.

Treatment denoted: some 20 received Ad26.COV2.S at low or high dose, single or two shots; about five received placebo; per-sample allocation not given. At day 63 after the first vaccine or placebo injection, samples were drawn. Adults aged 18-55 years in Boston included the donor. Wuhan-strain spike was delivered by a replication-incompetent Ad26 vector. The CDR3 is 15 residues long. Trimming shortened V by 0 bases and J by 4 bases, and 12 bases separated the two germline ends. Germline V gene lookup returns CDR1 MNHEY and CDR2 SVGEGT. The method was immunoSEQ multiplex PCR; TCRdb's version includes in-frame clones alone and lacks a portion of them. The top ten clones hold about 3.5% of a sample with hundreds of thousands of clones, about nine tenths of them seen once.

This clonotype was obtained from a person between 18 and 65 years old who received the Ad26.COV2.S COVID-19 vaccine or a placebo. The chain employs TRBV6-2 or TRBV6-3 and TRBJ1-1; D is perhaps TRBD1 (6 bases). The sample was peripheral blood, taken in a trial of Ad26.COV2.S vaccine versus placebo. The CDR3 here is CASSYSDSEITEAFF. The DNA for the CDR3 is TGTGCCAGCAGTTACTCGGACAGTGAGATCACTGAAGCTTTCTTT.